This is a list of T cell receptor beta chains from one sample in a study of cytomegalovirus exposure and HLA in healthy donors. Profiled with immunoSEQ multiplex PCR; TCRdb holds only in-frame clones, not every one. The data contain 120,000 or so clones, around 85% of them singletons. Specimen: PBMCs. These receptors were taken from a man aged 40-55 years in good health and CMV-seronegative. CDR3s include the opening cysteine and the closing phenylalanine or tryptophan. A D gene is named only where the DNA matches it firmly. Rows give clone size only sometimes, using once, few, many, or a class for an expanded clone.

TRBV6-5	-	TRBJ1-1	few	CASSYLGNTEAFF	TGTGCCAGCAGTTACCTAGGTAACACTGAAGCTTTCTTT
TRBV2	-	TRBJ1-2	-	CASSVAGDYGYTF	TGTGCCAGCAGTGTCGCAGGGGACTATGGCTACACCTTC
TRBV29-1	-	TRBJ1-1	-	CSVDARVYTEAFF	TGCAGCGTTGACGCCAGGGTCTACACTGAAGCTTTCTTT
TRBV7-6	TRBD1	TRBJ1-2	-	CASSSYGQGVYGYTF	TGTGCCAGCAGCTCCTATGGACAGGGCGTCTATGGCTACACCTTC
TRBV5-1	-	TRBJ1-1	-	CASSLGQGITEAFF	TGCGCCAGCAGCTTGGGGCAGGGGATAACGGAAGCTTTCTTT
TRBV5-1	TRBD1	TRBJ1-6	-	CASSLRWDRDSPLHF	TGCGCCAGCAGCCTCCGTTGGGACAGGGATTCACCCCTCCACTTT
TRBV6-6	-	TRBJ1-1	-	CASSSSGHPNTEAFF	TGTGCCAGCAGTTCATCGGGACATCCGAACACTGAAGCTTTCTTT
TRBV7-7	-	TRBJ2-2	-	CASSLGGVNTGELFF	TGTGCCAGCAGCTTAGGGGGGGTCAACACCGGGGAGCTGTTTTTT
TRBV6-6	-	TRBJ2-7	-	CASSYSGREGQYF	TGTGCCAGCAGTTACTCCGGCAGGGAAGGTCAGTACTTC
TRBV6-5	TRBD2	TRBJ2-1	-	CASSLGGTYNEQFF	TGTGCCAGCAGCCTCGGGGGGACCTACAATGAGCAGTTCTTC